The 4 T cell receptor beta chains below were found in one sample sequenced in a study of cytomegalovirus exposure and HLA in healthy donors. PCR amplification relied on 60 Vbeta primers (plus 13 Jbeta primers). TCRdb's copy holds only in-frame clones and misses some; the assay was immunoSEQ multiplex PCR. The sample consists of some 130,000 clones, approximately 84% of them appearing once. The specimen sequenced was PBMCs. The source is a woman aged 35 to 49 in good health and CMV-seronegative.

CDR3 residues: CASSSPGLVSYEQYF. The CDR3 DNA reads as TGTGCCAGCAGTTCCCCGGGACTAGTATCCTACGAGCAGTACTTC. The chain is built from TRBV6-6 and TRBJ2-7; 8 bases align to TRBD2. The V segment lost 4 bases and the J segment 1 base; nucleotides outside the gene matches: 6. The germline V gene has CDR1 MNHNY and CDR2 SVGAGI (reference sequence). The CDR3 sequence is 15 residues long.

The chain uses TRBV27 and TRBJ2-2; 11 bases fit TRBD2. The germline gives CDR1 MNHEY, CDR2 SMNVEV (reference sequence). V was clipped by 2 bases and J by 6 bases; unmatched bases: 2. The CDR3 length is 15 residues. For the CDR3, the DNA is TGTGCCAGCAGTTTAGGGACTAGCGGTGCCGGGGAGCTGTTTTTT. This translates into CASSLGTSGAGELFF.

The J gene is TRBJ1-5, the V gene TRBV7-8; 7 positions agree with TRBD1. The V and J ends lost 1 base and 2 bases, in that order; junction bases with no gene match: 2. Looked up from germline, CDR1 is SGHVS and CDR2 is FQNEAQ. The CDR3 spans 15 residues. CDR3 bases: TGTGCCAGCAGCTTAGGAGGGACAGGCAATCAGCCCCAGCATTTT. Protein: CASSLGGTGNQPQHF.

This chain connects TRBV5-1 to TRBJ1-1; perhaps TRBD1 as D (6 bases). This CDR3 has 15 residues. CDR1 and CDR2 (germline): SGHRS, YFSETQ. The V end was cut by 0 bases, the J end by 4 bases, with 13 bases between. DNA for the CDR3: TGCGCCAGCAGCTTGGAGGGTTACAGGGCCACTGAAGCTTTCTTT. This translates into CASSLEGYRATEAFF. The full variable domain, with the rest looked up from reference TRBV5-1 and TRBJ1-1, is KAGVTQTPRYLIKTRGQQVTLSCSPISGHRSVSWYQQTPGQGLQFLFEYFSETQRNKGNFPGRFSGRQFSNSRSEMNVSTLELGDSALYLCASSLEGYRATEAFFGQGTRLTVV.